Below are 30 T cell receptor beta chains sequenced from a single sample in a study of PD-L1 blockade in urothelial cancer. The time point denotes: pretreatment peripheral blood. Profiled with immunoSEQ multiplex PCR; TCRdb holds only in-frame clones, not every one. Here the sample spans tens of thousands of clones, roughly 84% being singletons. Sequenced material: PBMCs, taken around atezolizumab (anti-PD-L1) treatment. All receptors derive from a woman in her seventies with urothelial cancer.

The CDR3 nucleotides are TGTGCCAGCAGCTTGGCCAATGTGGGGGGTCAGCCCCAGCATTTT. This codes for CASSLANVGGQPQHF. The rearrangement links TRBV5-6 to TRBJ1-5, with D maybe TRBD1 (5 bases). This CDR3 spans 15 amino acids. CDR1 SGHDT and CDR2 YYEEEE come from the germline V gene. The V end lost 0 bases, the J end lost 6 bases, and 13 bases lay between the germline ends.

The chain couples TRBV4-2 to TRBJ1-1; the D gene is possibly TRBD1 (5 bases). The V gene's germline CDR1 is LGHNA and CDR2 YNFKEQ. The CDR3 spans 17 residues. Trimming left V 0 bases short and J 0 bases short, with 14 bases between. CDR3 protein: CASSQDRTGVMNTEAFF. Written as DNA, the CDR3 is TGTGCCAGCAGCCAAGATCGTACGGGGGTTATGAACACTGAAGCTTTCTTT.

The chain links TRBV2 to TRBJ1-4; the match to TRBD1 covers 9 bases. Looked up from germline, CDR1 is SNHLY and CDR2 is FYNNEI. CDR3 size: 15 residues. V lost 5 bases, J lost 4 bases, and 5 bases stayed unmatched. In DNA, the CDR3 is TGTGCCAGCAGTTCGAGACAGGGGGGTAATGAAAAACTGTTTTTT. It is translated as CASSSRQGGNEKLFF.

This chain links TRBV27 with TRBJ2-7; the match to TRBD1 covers 8 bases. Germline V CDR1 and CDR2: MNHEY, SMNVEV (reference sequence). V shed 1 base and J 4 bases; nucleotides not matched to a gene: 0. There are 13 residues in the CDR3. This CDR3 reads CASSLYRGYEQYF. CDR3 sequence (DNA): TGTGCCAGCAGTTTATACAGGGGGTACGAGCAGTACTTC.

The V call is TRBV7-9, the J call TRBJ2-5, with TRBD1 matching 9 bases. CDR1 is SEHNR and CDR2 is FQNEAQ in the germline V gene (reference sequence). The CDR3 extends over 15 amino acids. V was clipped by 5 bases and J by 0 bases; unmatched bases: 4. CDR3 nucleotide sequence: TGTGCCAGCAGCCGGACAGGGGCGTACCAAGAGACCCAGTACTTC. Its protein is CASSRTGAYQETQYF. Supplemented by reference TRBV7-9 and TRBJ2-5, the full variable domain reads DTGVSQNPRHKITKRGQNVTFRCDPISEHNRLYWYRQTLGQGPEFLTYFQNEAQLEKSRLLSDRFSAERPKGSFSTLEIQRTEQGDSAMYLCASSRTGAYQETQYFGPGTRLLVL.

This clone was counted once. The CDR3 sequence is CASSRTGTLGTGELFF. As DNA, the CDR3 is TGTGCCAGCAGCCGAACAGGGACCTTGGGCACCGGGGAGCTGTTTTTT. V usage is TRBV4-2 and J usage is TRBJ2-2, with a possible D match to TRBD1 (6 bases). The germline CDR1 and CDR2 sequences are LGHNA and YNFKEQ. Trimming removed 4 bases from V and 4 bases from J, with 16 bases in between. This CDR3 spans 16 amino acids.

The J gene is TRBJ2-2, the V gene TRBV6-6; 9 positions match TRBD1. The germline V gene encodes CDR1 MNHNY and CDR2 SVGAGI (reference sequence). Unmatched junction bases numbered 6, after V lost 2 bases and J lost 5 bases. This CDR3 is built from 16 residues. CDR3 protein: CASSYLTGTGTGELFF. The CDR3 DNA reads TGTGCCAGCAGTTACCTGACCGGGACAGGGACCGGGGAGCTGTTTTTT.

The chain employs TRBV10-3 and TRBJ2-7; TRBD2 might be the D (5 bases). CDR1 is ENHRY and CDR2 is SYGVKD in the germline V gene. This CDR3 contains 16 residues. Between the trimmed V and J ends, which lost 0 bases and 2 bases, there was a span of 14 bases. The CDR3 sequence is CAISESRGQVTYEQYF. The CDR3 DNA sequence: TGTGCCATCAGTGAGTCGCGAGGGCAGGTCACCTACGAGCAGTACTTC.

The V and J genes are TRBV5-1 and TRBJ2-3; 15 bases are shared with TRBD2. The CDR3 runs to 16 residues. Germline V gives CDR1 SGHRS, CDR2 YFSETQ. Trimming cost V 4 bases and J 5 bases; bases outside gene matches: 5. The CDR3 DNA follows: TGCGCCAGCAGCCAGGGACTAGCGGGAGGCGGAGATACGCAGTATTTT. It codes for CASSQGLAGGGDTQYF.

This clone was detected only a few times. The genes are TRBV4-2 and TRBJ1-2; D gene unclear. Trimming took 1 base from V and 7 from J, leaving 7 bases between them. The CDR3 length is 12 residues. Germline V gene data show CDR1 as LGHNA and CDR2 as YNFKEQ. The CDR3 here is CASSQGGGGYTF. DNA of the CDR3: TGTGCCAGCAGCCAAGGGGGAGGTGGCTACACCTTC.

The chain has TRBV28 and TRBJ1-2; D gene ambiguous. The ends were cut back, 8 bases at V and 1 base at J, with 17 bases in the middle. This CDR3 spans 15 amino acids. Germline V gives CDR1 MDHEN, CDR2 SYDVKM. The CDR3 is CASVDSRRNNYGYTF. The CDR3 nucleotides read TGTGCCAGCGTGGACTCCAGAAGAAATAACTATGGCTACACCTTC.

The rearrangement uses TRBV9 and TRBJ1-6, with unresolved D. The V end lost 3 bases, the J end lost 0 bases, and 10 bases lay between the germline ends. Germline V lookup: CDR1 SGDLS, CDR2 YYNGEE. CDR3 length: 16 residues. The CDR3 spells CASSGVGSSYNSPLHF. CDR3 DNA: TGTGCCAGCAGCGGGGTCGGGAGCTCCTATAATTCACCCCTCCACTTT.

This clone has a handful of counts. The chain employs TRBV28 and TRBJ2-7, with 7 bases fitting TRBD2. CDR3 length equals 13 residues. J was trimmed by 9 bases and V by 4 bases; bases with no gene match: 9. Per the germline V gene, CDR1 is MDHEN and CDR2 is SYDVKM. The CDR3 here is CASSYVRERGQYF. The CDR3 nucleotides read TGTGCCAGCAGTTACGTGCGGGAGAGGGGGCAGTACTTC.

This clone was found a few times. The V and J genes are TRBV5-1 and TRBJ2-7; 9 bases align to TRBD1. CDR1 is SGHRS and CDR2 is YFSETQ in the germline V gene. V gave up 4 bases and J gave up 2 bases; unmatched junction bases: 7. The CDR3 loop spans 15 amino acids. This CDR3 reads CASSNRGQGAYEQYF. In DNA form, the CDR3 reads TGCGCCAGCAGCAACCGGGGACAGGGCGCCTACGAGCAGTACTTC.

The chain is built from TRBV9 and TRBJ1-5, with a tentative D call TRBD1 (5 bases). The ends were cut back, 0 bases at V and 2 bases at J, with 9 bases in the middle. The length of the CDR3 is 15 residues. Germline CDR1 SGDLS, CDR2 YYNGEE. The CDR3 bases are TGTGCCAGCAGCGTAGGAAGGGGTGGCAATCAGCCCCAGCATTTT. It translates to CASSVGRGGNQPQHF. Variable domain in full (rest from reference TRBV9 and TRBJ1-5): DSGVTQTPKHLITATGQRVTLRCSPRSGDLSVYWYQQSLDQGLQFLIQYYNGEERAKGNILERFSAQQFPDLHSELNLSSLELGDSALYFCASSVGRGGNQPQHFGDGTRLSIL.

The chain recombines TRBV7-2 with TRBJ1-6; TRBD1 matches at 9 bases. Trimming removed 5 bases from V and 7 bases from J; junction bases left unmatched: 3. Germline V lookup: CDR1 SGHTA, CDR2 FQGNSA. The CDR3 has 14 residues. CDR3 in DNA: TGTGCCAGCAGCCGACAGGGGGACAATTCACCCCTCCACTTT. It specifies CASSRQGDNSPLHF.

V and J are TRBV27 and TRBJ1-4; D perhaps matches TRBD1 (5 bases). There are 14 residues in the CDR3. In germline, CDR1 is MNHEY, CDR2 SMNVEV (reference sequence). V was trimmed by 1 base and J by 8 bases, leaving 11 bases between them. The CDR3 nucleotides are TGTGCCAGCAGTTTATTGGGGCTTGGCGAAAAACTGTTTTTT. It specifies CASSLLGLGEKLFF.

CDR3 sequence (DNA): TGTGCCTGGAGTGTACGAGCGACCGGAGCTTTCTTT. Its translation: CAWSVRATGAFF. This chain joins TRBV30 and TRBJ1-1, with unresolved D. This CDR3 is 12 amino acids long. Germline CDR1 GTSNPN, CDR2 SVGIG (reference sequence). V gave up 0 bases and J gave up 10 bases, with 12 bases separating them.

The rearrangement joins TRBV5-1 to TRBJ2-3, with a weak D call TRBD1 (6 bases). Germline V lookup: CDR1 SGHRS, CDR2 YFSETQ. The CDR3 is 14 amino acids. V lost 4 bases and J lost 2, with 11 bases in between. CDR3 region: CASSLGQTTDTQYF. CDR3 coding DNA: TGCGCCAGCAGCCTCGGACAGACCACAGATACGCAGTATTTT. Drawing the rest from reference TRBV5-1 and TRBJ2-3, the complete variable domain is KAGVTQTPRYLIKTRGQQVTLSCSPISGHRSVSWYQQTPGQGLQFLFEYFSETQRNKGNFPGRFSGRQFSNSRSEMNVSTLELGDSALYLCASSLGQTTDTQYFGPGTRLTVL.

The genes are TRBV30 and TRBJ1-2; unclear D gene. Trimming removed 0 bases at V and 6 bases at J, with 20 bases between. CDR1 is GTSNPN and CDR2 is SVGIG in the germline V gene (reference sequence). This CDR3 spans 16 amino acids. CDR3 bases: TGTGCCTGGAGTGTATGGGCATCACGGCGTCAGGATGGCTACACCTTC. Amino acids: CAWSVWASRRQDGYTF.

The chain uses TRBV19 and TRBJ1-2; the D is unclear. This CDR3 spans 15 amino acids. Germline CDR1 and CDR2: LNHDA and SQIVND (reference sequence). V was clipped by 5 bases and J by 5 bases, with 18 bases between them. The CDR3 spells CASSPLEAGGYGYTF. The CDR3 nucleotides read TGTGCCAGTAGTCCCCTAGAGGCCGGCGGGTATGGCTACACCTTC.

The V call is TRBV28, the J call TRBJ1-4, with D unclear. Germline-derived CDR1 and CDR2 are MDHEN and SYDVKM. V gave up 8 bases and J gave up 5 bases, with 12 bases separating them. The CDR3 runs 13 residues. DNA for the CDR3: TGTGCCAGCGGATCAGGCGGGAATGAAAAACTGTTTTTT. The encoded protein is CASGSGGNEKLFF.

CDR3: CASSPDSYGYTF. The CDR3 DNA reads as TGTGCCAGCAGTCCGGACAGCTATGGCTACACCTTC. This chain connects TRBV6-5 to TRBJ1-2; weak D call: TRBD1 (6 bases). The CDR3 is 12 amino acids. V lost 5 bases, J lost 4 bases, and 8 bases lay in between. Germline V lookup: CDR1 MNHEY, CDR2 SVGAGI.

This chain joins TRBV5-6 and TRBJ2-2, with D possibly being TRBD2 (6 bases). The CDR3 has 16 amino acids. With 5 bases removed from V and 2 bases from J, the gap between germline ends came to 16 bases. Germline assignment: CDR1 SGHDT and CDR2 YYEEEE. In DNA, the CDR3 is TGTGCCAGCAGTCCCCTAGCGAGAATAAACACCGGGGAGCTGTTTTTT. This gives the protein CASSPLARINTGELFF.

The chain couples TRBV4-1 to TRBJ1-5, with D possibly being TRBD1 (6 bases). The CDR3 extends over 16 amino acids. The V end lost 0 bases, the J end lost 0 bases, and 9 bases lay between the germline ends. Germline lookup yields CDR1 MGHRA and CDR2 YSYEKL. The CDR3 sequence is CASSQEQGHSNQPQHF. The CDR3 DNA reads as TGCGCCAGCAGCCAAGAACAGGGACATAGCAATCAGCCCCAGCATTTT.

The chain has TRBV4-2 and TRBJ2-5; D uncertain. The ends were cut back, 0 bases at V and 7 bases at J, with 6 bases in the middle. CDR3 length equals 12 residues. Germline lookup yields CDR1 LGHNA and CDR2 YNFKEQ. The CDR3 bases are TGTGCCAGCAGCCAAGATAGCAGGACCCAGTACTTC. Protein: CASSQDSRTQYF.

The V and J genes are TRBV7-2 and TRBJ1-1, with TRBD1 matching over 9 bases. Germline V gene lookup returns CDR1 SGHTA and CDR2 FQGNSA. V dropped 5 bases and J dropped 4; count of bases not matched to a gene: 11. CDR3 length: 16 residues. The CDR3 DNA reads TGTGCCAGCAGCAACCAGGGACAGGGAGTAGGCACTGAAGCTTTCTTT. This sequence encodes CASSNQGQGVGTEAFF.

This clone turned up a few times. The J gene is TRBJ2-1, the V gene TRBV7-8, with TRBD2 matching 7 bases. Looked up from germline, CDR1 is SGHVS and CDR2 is FQNEAQ. This CDR3 has 16 amino acids. V dropped 6 bases and J dropped 3; count of bases not matched to a gene: 11. The CDR3 bases are TGTGCCAGCAGGGAGCGACTAGCCGCCATCTACAATGAGCAGTTCTTC. Its protein is CASRERLAAIYNEQFF.

This sequence joins TRBV6-6 and TRBJ2-7, with D possibly TRBD1 on 5 matching bases. CDR1 and CDR2 from the germline V gene are MNHNY and SVGAGI (reference sequence). V was trimmed by 9 bases and J by 4 bases, leaving 10 bases between them. This CDR3 is built from 11 residues. The DNA of the CDR3 is TGTGCCAGTCAGGGAATTTACGAGCAGTACTTC. It codes for CASQGIYEQYF.

This clone has just a few counts. The chain joins TRBV19 to TRBJ2-7; 8 positions agree with TRBD2. After removal of 10 bases from V and 2 bases from J, the junction contained 13 bases not matched to a gene. The CDR3 runs to 15 residues. From germline, CDR1 is LNHDA and CDR2 SQIVND (reference sequence). The CDR3 nucleotides are TGTGCCACCTCGCCCAGCGGGAGCCGCCCCTACGAGCAGTACTTC. It is translated as CATSPSGSRPYEQYF.